This T cell receptor (beta chain) was recorded in a study of cytomegalovirus exposure and HLA in healthy donors. 13 Jbeta primers and 60 Vbeta primers were used for the PCR. Only in-frame clones appear in the TCRdb table, and some are missing; sequencing was by immunoSEQ multiplex PCR. This sample has 150,000 to 200,000 clones; around four fifths occur once, and the top ten carry under 1.5%. The CDR3 loop spans 15 amino acids. Germline assignment: CDR1 MGHRA and CDR2 YSYEKL. V was cut by 1 base and J by 10 bases, with 17 bases left in between. General observations from the study: An analysis done earlier found most TCR beta V segments productive about 90% or about 30% of the time. Presence/absence analysis assumed near-uniform sequencing depth across donors. Later analysis identified over 15,000 TCR beta sequences associated with HLA alleles, using a false discovery rate threshold of 0.05.

Details on this clone: The antigen is not known.

The sequenced material came from PBMCs. This chain connects TRBV4-1 to TRBJ1-5; no clear D gene. The sequence derives from a male donor in good health and CMV-seronegative. CDR3 loop: CASSQGGEGDSPQHF. CDR3 nucleotides: TGCGCCAGCAGCCAAGGTGGGGAGGGAGATTCCCCCCAGCATTTT.